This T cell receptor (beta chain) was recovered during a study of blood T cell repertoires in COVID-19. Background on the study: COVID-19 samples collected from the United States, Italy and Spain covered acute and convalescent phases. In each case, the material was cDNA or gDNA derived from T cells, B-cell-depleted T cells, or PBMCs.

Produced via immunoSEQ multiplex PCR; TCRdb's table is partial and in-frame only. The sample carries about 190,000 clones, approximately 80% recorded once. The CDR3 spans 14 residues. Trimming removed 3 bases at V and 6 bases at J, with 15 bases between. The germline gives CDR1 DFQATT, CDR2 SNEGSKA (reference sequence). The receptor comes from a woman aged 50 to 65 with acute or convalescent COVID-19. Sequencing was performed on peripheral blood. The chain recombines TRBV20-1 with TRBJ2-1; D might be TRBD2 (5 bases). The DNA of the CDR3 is TGCAGTGCTAGTAATAACGGGGTTCGCAATGAGCAGTTCTTC. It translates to CSASNNGVRNEQFF.